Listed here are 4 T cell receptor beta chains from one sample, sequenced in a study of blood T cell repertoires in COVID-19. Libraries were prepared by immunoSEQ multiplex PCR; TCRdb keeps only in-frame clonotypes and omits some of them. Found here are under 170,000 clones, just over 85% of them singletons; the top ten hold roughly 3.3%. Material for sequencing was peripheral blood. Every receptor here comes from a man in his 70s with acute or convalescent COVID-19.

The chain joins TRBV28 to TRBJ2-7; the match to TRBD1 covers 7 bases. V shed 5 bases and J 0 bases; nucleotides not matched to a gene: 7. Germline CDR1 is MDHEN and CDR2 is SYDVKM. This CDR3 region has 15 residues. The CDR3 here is CASSTTTGVSYEQYF. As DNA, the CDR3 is TGTGCCAGCAGTACCACCACAGGGGTCTCCTACGAGCAGTACTTC. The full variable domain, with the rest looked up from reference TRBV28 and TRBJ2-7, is DVKVTQSSRYLVKRTGEKVFLECVQDMDHENMFWYRQDPGLGLRLIYFSYDVKMKEKGDIPEGYSVSREKKERFSLILESASTNQTSMYLCASSTTTGVSYEQYFGPGTRLTVT.

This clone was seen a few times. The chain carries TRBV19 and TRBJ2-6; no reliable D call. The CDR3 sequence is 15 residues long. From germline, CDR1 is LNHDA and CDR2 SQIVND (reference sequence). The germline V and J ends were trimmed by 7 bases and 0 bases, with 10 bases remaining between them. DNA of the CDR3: TGTGCCAGTAATCCGGCGGACTCTGGGGCCAACGTCCTGACTTTC. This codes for CASNPADSGANVLTF.

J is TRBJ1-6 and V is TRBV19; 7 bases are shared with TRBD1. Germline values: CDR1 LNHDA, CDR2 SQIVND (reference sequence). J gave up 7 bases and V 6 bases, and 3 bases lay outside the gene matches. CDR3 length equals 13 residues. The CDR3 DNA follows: TGTGCCAGTAGCCCCAGGGGGAATTCACCCCTCCACTTT. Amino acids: CASSPRGNSPLHF.

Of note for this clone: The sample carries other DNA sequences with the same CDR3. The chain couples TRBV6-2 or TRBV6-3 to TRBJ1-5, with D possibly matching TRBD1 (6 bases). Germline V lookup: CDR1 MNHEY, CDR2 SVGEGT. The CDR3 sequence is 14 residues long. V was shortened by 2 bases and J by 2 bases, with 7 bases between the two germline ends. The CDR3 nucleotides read TGTGCCAGCAGTTACGCAGGGGGCAATCAGCCCCAGCATTTT. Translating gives CASSYAGGNQPQHF.